This T cell receptor (beta chain) stems from a study of long-term antiretroviral therapy in people with HIV. Study observations and caveats: Whereas controls had wider CDR3 length ranges, HIV repertoires had narrower ones. All time points showed a repertoire dominated by clones expanded before ART. Once patients were on ART, diversity went higher but still fell short of transplant donor controls.

Germline values: CDR1 GTSNPN, CDR2 SVGIG (reference sequence). The CDR3 length is 13 residues. Trimming removed 8 bases from V and 5 bases from J; junction bases left unmatched: 9. Roughly 0.85-11 million cryopreserved PBMC were held in samples before DNA extraction. Samples were assayed with immunoSEQ v3.0 at survey level. Data came from immunoSEQ multiplex PCR; TCRdb stores just in-frame clones and leaves some out. Of around 18,000 clones in the sample, over 65% were seen once. This clone has a handful of counts. What it recognizes is unknown. The gene calls are TRBV30 and TRBJ1-2; 9 bases map to TRBD1. The source of this sequence is a woman between 45 and 60 years old with HIV. This specimen consisted of unsorted PBMCs, obtained 0.5 years before starting antiretroviral therapy. CDR3 sequence reads: CALRDRVWYGYTF. CDR3 DNA sequence: TGTGCCCTGAGGGACAGGGTCTGGTATGGCTACACCTTC.